These T cell receptor beta chains were read from a single sample in a study of blood T cell repertoires in COVID-19. TCRdb's copy holds only in-frame clones and misses some; the assay was immunoSEQ multiplex PCR. The table shows around 700,000 clones, with 90% occurring only once. The source material was peripheral blood. The receptor set was obtained from a woman under 30 with acute or convalescent COVID-19. CDR3s include the opening cysteine and the closing phenylalanine or tryptophan. Each record gives: clone size, V gene, J gene, D gene, CDR3 DNA, CDR3 protein. The D gene is left open where the match is weak. Where a row states a size, it is once, few, many or the class of an expanded clone; other rows omit it.

few	TRBV9	TRBJ2-5	NA	TGTGCCAGCAGTGGCGGAAATGGGGGGGAGACCCAGTACTTC	CASSGGNGGETQYF
NA	TRBV6-5	TRBJ1-1	TRBD1	TGTGCCAGCAGGAGGGGGCTGACCAACACTGAAGCTTTCTTT	CASRRGLTNTEAFF
NA	TRBV9	TRBJ2-7	NA	TGTGCCAGCAGCGGTCCCAGGGGCCACGAGCAGTACTTC	CASSGPRGHEQYF
NA	TRBV27	TRBJ2-7	NA	TGTGCCAGCAGTTTAGCCGGGGGTCCCTACGAGCAGTACTTC	CASSLAGGPYEQYF
NA	TRBV29-1	TRBJ2-2	TRBD1	TGCAGCGTTGAGGACAGGGTGAACACCGGGGAGCTGTTTTTT	CSVEDRVNTGELFF
NA	TRBV7-8	TRBJ2-1	NA	TGTGCCAGCACGGCACCAGGGTATACTGAGCAGTTCTTC	CASTAPGYTEQFF
NA	TRBV4-1	TRBJ2-7	NA	TGCGCCAGCCGGGGGGCGAACATCTACGAGCAGTACTTC	CASRGANIYEQYF
once	TRBV6-2/TRBV6-3	TRBJ1-5	TRBD1	TGTGCCAGCAGTTACTCGTCCGGGACAGGGGCATTCCTCTATAGCAATCAGCCCCAGCATTTT	CASSYSSGTGAFLYSNQPQHF
NA	TRBV6-5	TRBJ2-7	NA	TGTGCCAGCAGTTACGGCAGGGGTGCCCCCTACGAGCAGTACTTC	CASSYGRGAPYEQYF
NA	TRBV18	TRBJ1-1	NA	TGTGCCAGCTCACAGGGGACACCGGTGATAGGGACTGAAGCTTTCTTT	CASSQGTPVIGTEAFF
NA	TRBV5-1	TRBJ1-1	TRBD1	TGCGCCAGCAGCTTGGGGGACAGAAAAGAAGCTTTCTTT	CASSLGDRKEAFF
NA	TRBV5-5	TRBJ1-5	NA	TGTGCCAGCAGCCCGGTGGGGGCGATCAATCAGCCCCAGCATTTT	CASSPVGAINQPQHF
NA	TRBV3-1/TRBV3-2	TRBJ2-1	NA	TGTGCCAGCAGCCAAGATTTTGGGGTAGGAGGATACAATGAGCAGTTCTTC	CASSQDFGVGGYNEQFF
NA	TRBV2	TRBJ1-5	NA	TGTGCCAGCAGTGGCGACAAAAATCAGCCCCAGCATTTT	CASSGDKNQPQHF
NA	TRBV6-5	TRBJ2-3	TRBD2	TGTGCCAGCGCCCGGGGGGGAAGCACAGATACGCAGTATTTT	CASARGGSTDTQYF
NA	TRBV3-1/TRBV3-2	TRBJ1-3	NA	TGTGCCAGCAGCCCCGGTCAGCGGGGAAACACCATATATTTT	CASSPGQRGNTIYF
NA	TRBV6-5	TRBJ1-1	TRBD1	TGTGCCAGCACCTGGACAGGGGGTGACACTGAAGCTTTCTTT	CASTWTGGDTEAFF
NA	TRBV5-4	TRBJ1-2	TRBD1	TGTGCCAGCAGCTTGACCGGGACAGGGAAAAACCCGGGGGGCTACACCTTC	CASSLTGTGKNPGGYTF
NA	TRBV7-6	TRBJ1-2	NA	TGTGCCAGCAGCTTAGAAACTTCCTCTAACTATGGCTACACCTTC	CASSLETSSNYGYTF
NA	TRBV6-1	TRBJ2-3	NA	TGTGCCAGCAGTGAGGTTGTGCGGGACCCCTGGTATTTT	CASSEVVRDPWYF
NA	TRBV7-2	TRBJ2-3	NA	TGTGCCAGCGAGGAGGTGATGACGCAGTATTTT	CASEEVMTQYF
NA	TRBV3-1/TRBV3-2	TRBJ2-2	TRBD1	TGTGCCAGCAGCCAAGGACAGGGGGCGGGGGAGCTGTTTTTT	CASSQGQGAGELFF
NA	TRBV7-8	TRBJ2-7	TRBD1	TGTGCCAGCAGCCTGGGACAGTCTCTCCGCGAGCAGTACTTC	CASSLGQSLREQYF